The next 28 T cell receptor beta chains were all read from a single sample in a study of T cell responses to AZD1222 COVID-19 vaccine. Measured with immunoSEQ multiplex PCR; TCRdb has only the in-frame clones, and not every one. The sample has over 100,000 clones, 80% to 90% seen once; the top ten hold 3.1%. The sequencing used peripheral blood, collected on day 0 of AZD1222 vaccination. These TCRs come from an adult in good health.

The genes are TRBV7-9 and TRBJ2-1, with 11 positions matching TRBD2. Germline V CDR1 and CDR2: SEHNR, FQNEAQ (reference sequence). The trim removed 4 bases at V and 7 bases at J, leaving 6 bases unmatched. The CDR3 is 15 residues long. CDR3 amino acids: CASSSGLAEGNEQFF. For the CDR3, the DNA is TGTGCCAGCAGCTCGGGACTAGCGGAGGGGAATGAGCAGTTCTTC.

V usage is TRBV28 and J usage is TRBJ2-2; D assignment may be TRBD1 or TRBD2 (5 bases each). The CDR3 extends over 15 amino acids. CDR1 and CDR2 (germline): MDHEN, SYDVKM. Trimming pared 2 bases from V and 9 bases from J, leaving 16 bases between. In DNA form, the CDR3 reads TGTGCCAGCAGTTTAAGTCGCAGGGACGTGAGGGAGCTGTTTTTT. This encodes CASSLSRRDVRELFF.

The chain employs TRBV5-1 and TRBJ2-5; the match to TRBD2 covers 8 bases. V lost 0 bases, J lost 5 bases, and 3 bases stayed unmatched. Germline V lookup: CDR1 SGHRS, CDR2 YFSETQ. The CDR3 has 14 residues. CDR3 sequence: CASSLGLASETQYF. The DNA for the CDR3 is TGCGCCAGCAGCTTGGGACTAGCGTCGGAGACCCAGTACTTC.

The chain recombines TRBV28 with TRBJ2-2; TRBD1 agrees at 8 bases. The CDR3 length is 15 residues. CDR1 and CDR2 from the germline V gene are MDHEN and SYDVKM. Germline trimming cut 2 bases from V and 4 bases from J; bases unmatched to any gene: 3. The CDR3 DNA reads as TGTGCCAGCAGTTTAACAGGGGGTTTCACCGGGGAGCTGTTTTTT. Its protein product is CASSLTGGFTGELFF.

The J gene is TRBJ1-5, the V gene TRBV6-4, with a tentative D call TRBD1 (6 bases). CDR3 length: 16 amino acids. Germline V gene sequence: CDR1 MRHNA, CDR2 SNTAGT. V lost 8 bases, J lost 0 bases, and 17 bases lay in between. CDR3: CASVLLGGYSNQPQHF. The CDR3, as DNA: TGTGCCAGCGTACTCCTTGGGGGCTATAGCAATCAGCCCCAGCATTTT.

The chain carries TRBV5-1 and TRBJ1-1; D is ambiguous. The CDR3 has 15 residues. CDR1 and CDR2 from the germline V gene are SGHRS and YFSETQ. V was trimmed by 4 bases and J by 0 bases, leaving 13 bases between them. Here the CDR3 DNA reads TGCGCCAGCAGCCCGGGTTGGGGTCTGAACACTGAAGCTTTCTTT. Amino acid sequence: CASSPGWGLNTEAFF.

The chain joins TRBV29-1 to TRBJ2-7; D gene unclear. V dropped 1 base and J dropped 2 bases, with 9 bases sitting between them. The CDR3 contains 13 residues. Germline loops: CDR1 SQVTM, CDR2 ANQGSEA. The DNA of the CDR3 is TGCAGCGTTGAAGGGAGTACCCCCTACGAGCAGTACTTC. Its protein product is CSVEGSTPYEQYF.

The rearrangement uses TRBV5-5 and TRBJ1-4; D is possibly TRBD1 (5 bases). The germline V gene encodes CDR1 SGHKS and CDR2 YYEKEE (reference sequence). V lost 1 base and J 8 bases, leaving 15 bases between the germline ends. This CDR3 contains 15 residues. The CDR3 loop is CASSLRGELREKLFF. CDR3 in DNA: TGTGCCAGCAGCTTGAGAGGGGAGCTACGGGAAAAACTGTTTTTT.

The CDR3 coding sequence is TGCGCCAGCAGCCAAACACGGGGGACCTACGAGCAGTACTTC. Its translation is CASSQTRGTYEQYF. This sequence joins TRBV4-1 and TRBJ2-7; possible D gene TRBD2, 6 bases. Germline assignment: CDR1 MGHRA and CDR2 YSYEKL. Trimming cost V 2 bases and J 2 bases, with 10 bases left between them. The CDR3 is 14 amino acids.

This clone has only one observation. For the CDR3, the DNA is TGTGCCAGCAGCTTAGGGGGATGGGGGACAGATACGCAGTATTTT. This encodes CASSLGGWGTDTQYF. This chain joins TRBV7-2 and TRBJ2-3, with D perhaps matching TRBD1 or TRBD2 (5 bases each). With 1 base removed from V and 3 bases from J, the gap between germline ends came to 11 bases. CDR1 and CDR2 from the germline V gene are SGHTA and FQGNSA. The CDR3 loop spans 15 amino acids.

This clone is a singleton in its sample. V usage is TRBV4-3 and J usage is TRBJ2-1, with D perhaps being TRBD1 or TRBD2 (5 bases each). CDR3 size: 15 residues. Germline loops: CDR1 LGHNA, CDR2 YSLEER. Between the trimmed V and J ends, which lost 1 base and 3 bases, there was a span of 10 bases. CDR3 in amino acids: CASSQGIGGYNEQFF. As DNA, the CDR3 is TGCGCCAGCAGCCAAGGGATTGGGGGCTACAATGAGCAGTTCTTC.

In its sample, this clone was seen a few times. The chain employs TRBV7-3 and TRBJ2-7; D might be TRBD1 or TRBD2, each matching 5 bases. The length of the CDR3 is 15 residues. Trimming removed 5 bases from V and 2 bases from J, with 16 bases in between. Germline assignment: CDR1 SGHTA and CDR2 FQGTGA. For the CDR3, the DNA is TGTGCCAGCAGCCTCATGGGGGATTCGGCCTACGAGCAGTACTTC. Its translation: CASSLMGDSAYEQYF.

The V and J genes are TRBV6-2 or TRBV6-3 and TRBJ1-4; TRBD1 matches at 8 bases. This CDR3 comprises 15 residues. With 6 bases clipped from V and 5 bases from J, the junction kept 8 bases outside the gene matches. The V gene's germline CDR1 is MNHEY and CDR2 SVGEGT. The CDR3 bases are TGTGCCAGCAGCTCCGACAGGGGCGGGAATGAAAAACTGTTTTTT. Its translation is CASSSDRGGNEKLFF.

The chain combines TRBV2 with TRBJ2-1; D call uncertain. Germline V gene sequence: CDR1 SNHLY, CDR2 FYNNEI. This CDR3 has 15 residues. The V gene lost 2 bases and the J gene lost 1 base, with 9 bases spanning the gap. CDR3 DNA: TGTGCCAGCAGTGAATTGCCCCCATCCTACAATGAGCAGTTCTTC. This gives the protein CASSELPPSYNEQFF. Drawing the rest from reference TRBV2 and TRBJ2-1, the complete variable domain is EPEVTQTPSHQVTQMGQEVILRCVPISNHLYFYWYRQILGQKVEFLVSFYNNEISEKSEIFDDQFSVERPDGSNFTLKIRSTKLEDSAMYFCASSELPPSYNEQFFGPGTRLTVL.

The chain combines TRBV6-4 with TRBJ1-6; D not certain. Between the trimmed V and J ends, which lost 6 bases and 2 bases, there was a span of 5 bases. CDR3 length: 13 amino acids. Germline CDR1 is MRHNA and CDR2 is SNTAGT. CDR3 sequence reads: CASSTAYNSPLHF. For the CDR3, the DNA is TGTGCCAGCAGCACAGCCTATAATTCACCCCTCCACTTT.

J is TRBJ1-2 and V is TRBV7-3; TRBD1 matches at 7 bases. Germline CDR1 and CDR2: SGHTA and FQGTGA. The junction had 9 bases not matched to a gene; V was cut back by 6 bases and J by 8 bases. The CDR3 has 13 amino acids. DNA for the CDR3: TGTGCCAGCAGTCTCCAGGGGGGGGCCGGCTACACCTTC. This encodes CASSLQGGAGYTF.

J is TRBJ2-3 and V is TRBV11-2, with TRBD1 as a possible D gene (5 bases). This CDR3 has 11 amino acids. The V and J ends lost 5 bases and 8 bases respectively, with 8 bases between them. Germline V gene sequence: CDR1 SGHAT, CDR2 FQNNGV. This CDR3 is CASSGRGTQYF. The CDR3, as DNA: TGTGCCAGCAGCGGTAGGGGTACGCAGTATTTT.

V usage is TRBV28 and J usage is TRBJ2-3; D not resolved. CDR3 size: 15 residues. The V end was cut by 3 bases, the J end by 0 bases, with 10 bases between. CDR1 is MDHEN and CDR2 is SYDVKM in the germline V gene. CDR3 sequence (DNA): TGTGCCAGCAGTTTGGAGTCAACTAGCACAGATACGCAGTATTTT. This codes for CASSLESTSTDTQYF.

The V and J genes are TRBV18 and TRBJ1-3; 9 nucleotides align to TRBD1. The V gene's germline CDR1 is KGHSH and CDR2 LQKENI. The V and J ends lost 2 bases and 4 bases, in that order; junction bases with no gene match: 6. This CDR3 spans 16 amino acids. The CDR3 protein is CASSPIGQGPGNTIYF. The CDR3, as DNA: TGTGCCAGCTCACCAATCGGACAGGGGCCGGGAAACACCATATATTTT.

The chain has TRBV28 and TRBJ1-4; the D gene is possibly TRBD1 (5 bases). This CDR3 comprises 16 residues. V dropped 6 bases and J dropped 0 bases, with 14 bases sitting between them. CDR1 and CDR2 (germline): MDHEN, SYDVKM. The CDR3 coding sequence is TGTGCCAGCAGGCAGCTCGACAGTGCAACTAATGAAAAACTGTTTTTT. Encoded protein: CASRQLDSATNEKLFF.

This chain connects TRBV5-3 to TRBJ1-5; 7 nucleotides agree with TRBD1. TRBV5-3 is assigned to the ORF class and has an uncertain function. With 4 bases clipped from V and 3 bases from J, the junction kept 4 bases outside the gene matches. The CDR3 has 14 amino acids. CDR3 residues: CARSPGTVNQPQHF. The CDR3 nucleotides read TGTGCCAGAAGCCCCGGGACAGTCAATCAGCCCCAGCATTTT.

The V call is TRBV7-9, the J call TRBJ2-3, with a tentative D call TRBD1 (6 bases). This CDR3 is built from 17 residues. Between the trimmed V and J ends, which lost 2 bases and 0 bases, there was a span of 15 bases. CDR1 and CDR2 from the germline V gene are SEHNR and FQNEAQ (reference sequence). The CDR3 spells CASSLYRGRGSTDTQYF. CDR3 in DNA: TGTGCCAGCAGCTTATATCGCGGCAGGGGTAGCACAGATACGCAGTATTTT.

V is TRBV15 and J is TRBJ1-1, with D possibly TRBD1 on 5 matching bases. V shed 0 bases and J shed 5 bases, with 10 bases lying between them. Germline V gene data show CDR1 as LNHNV and CDR2 as YYDKDF (reference sequence). There are 14 residues in the CDR3. Here the CDR3 reads CATSRDPGGTEAFF. The CDR3 nucleotides are TGTGCCACCAGCAGAGATCCCGGGGGGACTGAAGCTTTCTTT.

The CDR3 here is CASSLNDGANQPQHF. CDR3 nucleotides: TGCGCCAGCAGCTTGAACGACGGAGCCAATCAGCCCCAGCATTTT. The gene calls are TRBV5-1 and TRBJ1-5; no definite D call. The germline V and J ends were trimmed by 1 base and 3 bases, with 11 bases remaining between them. CDR3 length equals 15 residues. CDR1 is SGHRS, CDR2 YFSETQ, per germline.

The chain recombines TRBV19 with TRBJ2-1; maybe TRBD1 (6 bases). This CDR3 is 15 amino acids long. Germline V gene data show CDR1 as LNHDA and CDR2 as SQIVND (reference sequence). The V end was cut by 5 bases, the J end by 0 bases, with 11 bases between. The DNA for the CDR3 is TGTGCCAGTAGTCTCGACAGGAGCTCCTACAATGAGCAGTTCTTC. Encoded protein: CASSLDRSSYNEQFF.

V usage is TRBV29-1 and J usage is TRBJ1-4, with 9 bases aligning to TRBD1. The CDR3 extends over 14 amino acids. Trimming took 1 base from V and 5 from J; bases not matched to a gene: 2. Germline CDR1 and CDR2: SQVTM and ANQGSEA. In DNA, the CDR3 is TGCAGCGTTGAAGGGGACAGGGCAAATGAAAAACTGTTTTTT. This sequence encodes CSVEGDRANEKLFF.

The V call is TRBV5-1, the J call TRBJ2-3; D possibly corresponds to TRBD2 (5 bases). Deletions cut 1 base from V and 0 bases from J, with 9 bases between. The CDR3 runs to 15 residues. CDR1 and CDR2 from the germline V gene are SGHRS and YFSETQ. CDR3 in DNA: TGCGCCAGCAGCTTGAACCTAGCTAGCACAGATACGCAGTATTTT. Residues: CASSLNLASTDTQYF.

This chain uses TRBV30 with TRBJ2-1, with 8 bases matching TRBD1. After removal of 2 bases from V and 8 bases from J, the junction contained 11 bases not matched to a gene. CDR3 length: 15 amino acids. Looked up from germline, CDR1 is GTSNPN and CDR2 is SVGIG (reference sequence). CDR3 loop: CAWSQDRVRGDEQFF. In nucleotides, the CDR3 is TGTGCCTGGAGTCAGGACAGGGTACGAGGGGATGAGCAGTTCTTC.